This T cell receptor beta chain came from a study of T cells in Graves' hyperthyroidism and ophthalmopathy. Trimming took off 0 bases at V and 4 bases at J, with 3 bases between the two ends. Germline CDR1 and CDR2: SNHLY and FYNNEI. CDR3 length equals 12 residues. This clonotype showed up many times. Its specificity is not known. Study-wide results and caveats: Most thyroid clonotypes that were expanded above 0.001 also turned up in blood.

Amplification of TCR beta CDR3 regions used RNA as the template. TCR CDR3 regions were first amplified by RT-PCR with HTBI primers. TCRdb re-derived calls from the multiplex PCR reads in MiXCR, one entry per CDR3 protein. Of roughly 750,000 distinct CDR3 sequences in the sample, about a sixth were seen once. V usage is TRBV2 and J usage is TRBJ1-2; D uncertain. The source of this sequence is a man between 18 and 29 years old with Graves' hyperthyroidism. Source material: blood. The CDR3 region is CASSEAAYGYTF. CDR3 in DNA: TGTGCCAGCAGTGAAGCAGCCTATGGCTACACCTTC.